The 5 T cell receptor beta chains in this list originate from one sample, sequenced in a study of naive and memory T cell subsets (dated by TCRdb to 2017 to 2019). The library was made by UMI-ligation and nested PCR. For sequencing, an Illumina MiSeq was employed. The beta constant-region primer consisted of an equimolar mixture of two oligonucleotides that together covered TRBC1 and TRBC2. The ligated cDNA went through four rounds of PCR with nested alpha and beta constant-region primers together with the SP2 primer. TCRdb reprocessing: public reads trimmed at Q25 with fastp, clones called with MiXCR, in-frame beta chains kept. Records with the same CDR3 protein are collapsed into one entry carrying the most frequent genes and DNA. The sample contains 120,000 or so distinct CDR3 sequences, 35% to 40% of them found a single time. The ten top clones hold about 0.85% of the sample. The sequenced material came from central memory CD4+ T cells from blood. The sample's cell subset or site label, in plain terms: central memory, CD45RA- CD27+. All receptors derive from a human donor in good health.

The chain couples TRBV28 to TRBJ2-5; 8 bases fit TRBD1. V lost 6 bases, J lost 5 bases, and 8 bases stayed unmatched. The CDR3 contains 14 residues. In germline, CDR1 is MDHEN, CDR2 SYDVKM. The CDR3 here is CASRAGQAGETQYF. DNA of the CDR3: TGTGCCAGCAGGGCGGGACAGGCCGGGGAGACCCAGTACTTC.

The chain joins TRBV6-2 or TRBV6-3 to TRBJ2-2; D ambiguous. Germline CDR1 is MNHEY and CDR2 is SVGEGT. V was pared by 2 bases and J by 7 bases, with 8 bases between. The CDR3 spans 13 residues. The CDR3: CASSYVGIGELFF. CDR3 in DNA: TGTGCCAGCAGTTACGTAGGGATCGGGGAGCTGTTTTTT.

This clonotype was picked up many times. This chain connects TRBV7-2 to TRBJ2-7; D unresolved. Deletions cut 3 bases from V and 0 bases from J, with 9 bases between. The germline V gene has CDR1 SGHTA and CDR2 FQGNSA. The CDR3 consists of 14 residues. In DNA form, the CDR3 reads TGTGCCAGCAGCTTCGGCTCAACCTCCTACGAGCAGTACTTC. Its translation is CASSFGSTSYEQYF.

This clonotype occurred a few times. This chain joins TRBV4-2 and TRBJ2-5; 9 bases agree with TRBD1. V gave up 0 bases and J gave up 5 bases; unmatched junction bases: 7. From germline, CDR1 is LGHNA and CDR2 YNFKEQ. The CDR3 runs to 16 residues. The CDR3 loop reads CASSQENRGPAETQYF. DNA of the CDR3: TGTGCCAGCAGCCAAGAGAACAGGGGGCCAGCGGAGACCCAGTACTTC.

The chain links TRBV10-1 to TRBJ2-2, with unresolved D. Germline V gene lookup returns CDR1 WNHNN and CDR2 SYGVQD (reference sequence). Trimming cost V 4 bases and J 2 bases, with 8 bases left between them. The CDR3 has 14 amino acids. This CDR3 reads CASSGASNTGELFF. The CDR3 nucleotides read TGCGCCAGCAGTGGGGCATCCAACACCGGGGAGCTGTTTTTT.